The rows below give T cell receptor beta chains drawn from one sample of a study of cytomegalovirus exposure and HLA in healthy donors. Profiled with immunoSEQ multiplex PCR; TCRdb holds only in-frame clones, not every one. The sample contains about 160,000 clones, 85% of which appear only once. The sequencing input was PBMCs. All receptors derive from a boy younger than 10 in good health and CMV-seronegative. The CDR3 runs from the conserved cysteine through the conserved F or W. Each record gives: clone size, V gene, J gene, D gene, CDR3 DNA, CDR3 protein. D genes are given only for firm matches. Not all rows give a size; the values are once, few, many and, for expanded clones, a class.

NA	TRBV9	TRBJ2-3	TRBD2	TGTGCCAGCAGCGCCTCCGGGACTAATTCAGATACGCAGTATTTT	CASSASGTNSDTQYF
NA	TRBV6-1	TRBJ1-3	NA	TGTGCCAGCACCCCCACTGGAAACACCATATATTTT	CASTPTGNTIYF
few	TRBV6-1	TRBJ1-2	NA	TGTGCCAGCAGTGAACTGGGAGGGCCCTATGGCTACACCTTC	CASSELGGPYGYTF
NA	TRBV28	TRBJ1-2	TRBD1	TGTGCCAGCAGTCTAAGGACAGGGGATTCCTATGGCTACACCTTC	CASSLRTGDSYGYTF
NA	TRBV5-1	TRBJ1-1	NA	TGCGCCAGCAGCTTTTACAGGAACACTGAAGCTTTCTTT	CASSFYRNTEAFF
NA	TRBV5-4	TRBJ2-2	NA	TGTGCCAGCAGCTTTTCGAGGTCGAACACCGGGGAGCTGTTTTTT	CASSFSRSNTGELFF
NA	TRBV5-1	TRBJ2-2	NA	TGCGCCAGCAGCGGAGACACCGGGGAGCTGTTTTTT	CASSGDTGELFF
NA	TRBV5-8	TRBJ2-2	NA	TGTGCCAGCAGCCGTCAGGGTCACGCGAACACCGGGGAGCTGTTTTTT	CASSRQGHANTGELFF
NA	TRBV9	TRBJ2-1	TRBD2	TGTGCCAGCAGCGGTAGCGGGAGAGCAGGTAGCAATGAGCAGTTCTTC	CASSGSGRAGSNEQFF
NA	TRBV27	TRBJ2-7	TRBD1	TGTGCCAGCAGCCCCCGCGAGGGACAGGGGGGCGAGCAGTACTTC	CASSPREGQGGEQYF
NA	TRBV5-1	TRBJ1-1	NA	TGCGCCAGCAGCTTAGGGGGGAACACTGAAGCTTTCTTT	CASSLGGNTEAFF
NA	TRBV5-1	TRBJ2-1	TRBD2	TGCGCCAGCAGCGCTACTAGCGGGGGGGCCAATGAGCAGTTCTTC	CASSATSGGANEQFF
NA	TRBV7-9	TRBJ1-2	TRBD1	TGTGCCAGCAGCCCTACGCAGGGGGGTGATTTTAACTATGGCTACACCTTC	CASSPTQGGDFNYGYTF
NA	TRBV7-9	TRBJ2-3	TRBD1	TGTGCCAGCAGTAACAACCCGACAGGGATCACACAATCAGATACGCAGTATTTT	CASSNNPTGITQSDTQYF
NA	TRBV6-1	TRBJ2-2	TRBD2	TGTGCCAGCAGTGAAATGTTAGCGGGAGCTGGGGAGCTGTTTTTT	CASSEMLAGAGELFF
NA	TRBV4-1	TRBJ2-5	TRBD1	TGCGCCAGCAGTCACAGGGGTCACGAAAAAGAGACCCAGTACTTC	CASSHRGHEKETQYF
NA	TRBV28	TRBJ1-5	NA	TGTGCCAGCAGTTTATATCCAGGGGAGATCAATCAGCCCCAGCATTTT	CASSLYPGEINQPQHF
NA	TRBV15	TRBJ2-5	TRBD2	TGTGCCACCGGCAATCATAGCGGGGGTCAAGAGACCCAGTACTTC	CATGNHSGGQETQYF
NA	TRBV5-4	TRBJ1-6	NA	TGTGCCAGCAGCCCGAGGGTTGATAATTCACCCCTCCACTTT	CASSPRVDNSPLHF
NA	TRBV27	TRBJ1-1	TRBD1	TGTGCCAGCAGTGCAACAGGGGTAGGTACTGAAGCTTTCTTT	CASSATGVGTEAFF
NA	TRBV5-4	TRBJ2-3	TRBD1	TGTGCCAGCAGCTTGGCAGGACAGGGGATCACAGATACGCAGTATTTT	CASSLAGQGITDTQYF
NA	TRBV19	TRBJ1-2	NA	TGTGCCAGTAGTTTAAACAGGGACGGCTATGGCTACACCTTC	CASSLNRDGYGYTF
NA	TRBV6-6	TRBJ1-1	NA	TGTGCCAGCGCACAAGTAACTGAAGCTTTCTTT	CASAQVTEAFF
NA	TRBV2	TRBJ1-2	NA	TGTGCCAGCAGTGAAGAGACAGCAAGTGGCTACACCTTC	CASSEETASGYTF
NA	TRBV6-1	TRBJ1-6	NA	TGTGCCAGCAGTGAACACAGTTATAATTCACCCCTCCACTTT	CASSEHSYNSPLHF
NA	TRBV5-4	TRBJ2-3	TRBD1	TGTGCCAGCAGCTTGGCTCAGTTACTAGGACAGGGGGCGAGTTTAAATACGCAGTATTTT	CASSLAQLLGQGASLNTQYF
NA	TRBV27	TRBJ2-7	TRBD2	TGTGCCAGCAGTCAACCGGGGAGGGTGAACGAGCAGTACTTC	CASSQPGRVNEQYF
NA	TRBV7-9	TRBJ2-3	TRBD1	TGTGCCAGCAGCCCACGACAGGGAAGGACAGATACGCAGTATTTT	CASSPRQGRTDTQYF